The text below deals with one TCR beta chain. Its cognate antigen is unknown. Germline-derived CDR1 and CDR2 are SGHRS and YFSETQ. The CDR3 sequence is 20 residues long. J gave up 2 bases and V 1 base, and 19 bases lay outside the gene matches. The source of the sample is a study of vaccination effects on CD4 cells after COVID-19. Turning to the study itself: Post-vaccine sampling occurred a median 72 days after the second dose.

Sequenced by immunoSEQ multiplex PCR; TCRdb stores in-frame clones only, minus some. Of around 25,000 clones detected, about 75% appear once; the ten largest clones hold around 6.5%. Study-level results: Only 1 of 255 vaccine-induced clones from healthy vaccinees cross-reacted with common cold coronaviruses.

Before sequencing, viral peptide pools were used by the ViraFEST assay to expand antigen-specific CD4+ T cells. Around day 10 of culture, CD4+ T cells were separated out. As their vaccination, participants received two doses of either BNT162b2 or mRNA-1273. None of these healthy vaccinees had been infected with SARS-CoV-2 before vaccination. IL-2 at roughly 9.7 IU/ml and peptides at 10 ug/ml were added to cultured PBMC, more than 1.5 million per well. This TCR came from a human donor who received a COVID-19 vaccine. Some clones in this sample may be carry-over from other donors' samples. The genes are TRBV5-1 and TRBJ2-3; the match to TRBD1 covers 7 bases. Material: CD4+ T cells from PBMCs cultured with SARS-CoV-2 spike peptides, obtained after COVID-19 vaccination. Here the CDR3 reads CASSLPKYGQANYVTDTQYF. The CDR3 DNA follows: TGCGCCAGCAGCTTGCCTAAATACGGACAGGCCAACTACGTCACAGATACGCAGTATTTT.